A selection of T cell receptor beta chains follows, all from one sample in a study of blood T cell repertoires in COVID-19. Sequencing was performed with immunoSEQ multiplex PCR; in TCRdb, only in-frame clones are kept and a portion is missing. Here the sample spans over 110,000 clones, roughly 80% being singletons. Sample: PBMCs or T cells enriched from blood (not recorded which). Receptors were obtained from a man in his forties with acute COVID-19. Each CDR3 is given with its conserved first and last residue. D genes are given only for firm matches. Size is stated for part of the rows, as once, few or many counts, or as a class when the clone is expanded.

>.|TRBJ2-5|TRBV7-9|.
TGTGCCAGCAGCTCGCCGTCGGGGGGCGTAGAGACCCAGTACTTC
CASSSPSGGVETQYF
>TRBD2|TRBJ2-1|TRBV14|once
TGTGCCAGCAGCCAAAAGGGTCTAGCGGCCTACAATGAGCAGTTCTTC
CASSQKGLAAYNEQFF
>TRBD1|TRBJ1-1|TRBV3-1/TRBV3-2|.
TGTGCCAGCAGCCAAGGGACAGGAGACTACACTGAAGCTTTCTTT
CASSQGTGDYTEAFF
>.|TRBJ1-4|TRBV18|.
TGTGCCAGCTCAGGCGGGCGTAATGAAAAACTGTTTTTT
CASSGGRNEKLFF
>.|TRBJ2-5|TRBV20-1|.
TGCAGTGCTTGGAGAGAGACCCAGTACTTC
CSAWRETQYF
>TRBD2|TRBJ2-5|TRBV9|.
TGTGCCAGCAGCGTAGGGGCCGGTAGCGGGGGTCAAGAGACCCAGTACTTC
CASSVGAGSGGQETQYF
>TRBD1|TRBJ2-7|TRBV5-5|.
TGTGCCAGCACGTTGGAAGGCCAAGGGGGCCCCTACGAGCAGTACTTC
CASTLEGQGGPYEQYF
>.|TRBJ1-5|TRBV10-2|.
TGCGCCAGCGTACCCCGGTTGGGCAATCAGCCCCAGCATTTT
CASVPRLGNQPQHF
>.|TRBJ1-2|TRBV4-3|.
TGCGCCAGCAGCCAAAATCCAGGGGTTAACTATGGCTACACCTTC
CASSQNPGVNYGYTF
>.|TRBJ1-1|TRBV6-2/TRBV6-3|.
TGTGCCAGCAGTCAACTGAGCCCTTCTAGGGGGAGAGGAACTGAAGCTTTCTTT
CASSQLSPSRGRGTEAFF
>TRBD2|TRBJ2-5|TRBV3-1/TRBV3-2|.
TGTGCCAGCAGCCGGAGTATCGGGAGGGGCGAGACCCAGTACTTC
CASSRSIGRGETQYF
>.|TRBJ1-6|TRBV5-4|few
TGTGCCAGCAGCTTGGAAGTAGCGTCTTCACCCCTCCACTTT
CASSLEVASSPLHF
>TRBD1|TRBJ1-2|TRBV19|.
TGTGCCAGTAGTGTCGGGACAGGGGCACGAGATAACTATGGCTACACCTTC
CASSVGTGARDNYGYTF
>.|TRBJ2-7|TRBV30|.
TGTGCCTGGAGCGAGGACTTCTCCTACGAGCAGTACTTC
CAWSEDFSYEQYF
>TRBD1|TRBJ2-5|TRBV29-1|.
TGCAGCGTTGCGACCGGGACAGGGGAAGAGACCCAGTACTTC
CSVATGTGEETQYF
>TRBD2|TRBJ2-7|TRBV4-1|.
TGCGCCAGCAGCCAGGCGGGGGGGTCCTACGAGCAGTACTTC
CASSQAGGSYEQYF
>.|TRBJ2-6|TRBV11-3|.
TGTGCCAGCAGCTTTTCGACTGTCTCTGGGGCCAACGTCCTGACTTTC
CASSFSTVSGANVLTF
>TRBD1|TRBJ1-1|TRBV28|.
TGTGCCATCAGAACACCCCCGGGACAGGGATCAATAGATTATGAAGCTTTCTTT
CAIRTPPGQGSIDYEAFF
>TRBD1|TRBJ1-1|TRBV10-3|.
TGTGCCATCAGCGAGGGACAGGGGGTTAAAGCTTTCTTT
CAISEGQGVKAFF
>.|TRBJ2-1|TRBV19|.
TGTGCCAGTAGTCTGGCAGGGGGGTACTACAATGAGCAGTTCTTC
CASSLAGGYYNEQFF
>.|TRBJ2-1|TRBV21-1|.
TGTGCCAGCAGCAACCCCTATAGCGGGAGTGAGAGTGTTGAGCAGTTCTTC
CASSNPYSGSESVEQFF
>TRBD1|TRBJ1-2|TRBV28|.
TGTGCCACCACGACAGGGCGCTATGGCTACACCTTC
CATTTGRYGYTF
>.|TRBJ2-7|TRBV4-1|.
TGCGCCAGCAGCCTTGGAGGGGCGAAGGAGCAGTACTTC
CASSLGGAKEQYF
>.|TRBJ1-5|TRBV20-1|.
TGCAGTGCTAGTACACACGGGGGAACACAGCCCCAGCATTTT
CSASTHGGTQPQHF
>TRBD1|TRBJ1-5|TRBV19|.
TGTGCCAGTAGTATAGGGACAGGGGGCAATCAGCCCCAGCATTTT
CASSIGTGGNQPQHF